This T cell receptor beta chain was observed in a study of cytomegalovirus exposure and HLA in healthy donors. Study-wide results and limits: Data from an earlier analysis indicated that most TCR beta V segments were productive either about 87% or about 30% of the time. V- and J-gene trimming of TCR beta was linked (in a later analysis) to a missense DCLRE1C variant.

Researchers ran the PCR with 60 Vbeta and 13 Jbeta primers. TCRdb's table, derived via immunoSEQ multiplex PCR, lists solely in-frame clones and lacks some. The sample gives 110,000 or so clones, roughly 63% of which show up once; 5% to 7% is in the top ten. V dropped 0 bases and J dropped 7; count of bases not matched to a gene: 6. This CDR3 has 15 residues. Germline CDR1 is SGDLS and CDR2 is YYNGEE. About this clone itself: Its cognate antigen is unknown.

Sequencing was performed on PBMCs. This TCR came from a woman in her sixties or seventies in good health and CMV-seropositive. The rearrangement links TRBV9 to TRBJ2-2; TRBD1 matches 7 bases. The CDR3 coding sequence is TGTGCCAGCAGCGTAGGTCCGACAGGGAACGGGGAGCTGTTTTTT. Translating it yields CASSVGPTGNGELFF.